This note documents a single T cell receptor (beta chain) sequence. The target antigen is unknown. The data are from a study of shared clonotypes between healthy human individuals. TCRdb's table, derived via immunoSEQ multiplex PCR, lists solely in-frame clones and lacks some. Here the sample spans roughly 2,300,000 clones, roughly 92% being singletons. CDR1 is MGHRA, CDR2 YSYEKL, per germline. J was trimmed by 2 bases and V by 3 bases; bases with no gene match: 9. The CDR3 length is 18 residues. Study-level findings and limits: The naive CD4 repertoires of a handful of donors were compared, and approximately 4.5% of clonotypes were shared.

The chain employs TRBV4-1 and TRBJ1-3; TRBD1 aligns across 11 bases. This clonotype was obtained from a man aged 18 to 29 in good health. Some clones in this sample may be carry-over from other donors' samples. Specimen: naive CD4+ T cells from PBMCs. Subset indicated: CD45RA+ positively selected. The CDR3 DNA sequence: TGCGCCAGCAGCCATGGGACAGGGGGAGTAACGGCTGGAAACACCATATATTTT. This codes for CASSHGTGGVTAGNTIYF.